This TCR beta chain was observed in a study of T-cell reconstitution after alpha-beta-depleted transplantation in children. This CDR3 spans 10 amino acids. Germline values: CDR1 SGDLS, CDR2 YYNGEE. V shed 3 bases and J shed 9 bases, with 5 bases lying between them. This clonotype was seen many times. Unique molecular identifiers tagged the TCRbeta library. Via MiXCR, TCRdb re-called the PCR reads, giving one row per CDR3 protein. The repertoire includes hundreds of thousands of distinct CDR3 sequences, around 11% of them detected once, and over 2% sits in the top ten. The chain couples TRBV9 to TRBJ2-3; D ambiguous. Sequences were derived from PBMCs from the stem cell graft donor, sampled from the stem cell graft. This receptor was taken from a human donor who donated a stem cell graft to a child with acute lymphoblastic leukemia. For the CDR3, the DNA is TGTGCCAGCAGCGGGAGAACGCAGTATTTT. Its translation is CASSGRTQYF.